The source of this TCR beta chain is a study of blood T cell repertoires in COVID-19. With 5 bases removed from V and 4 bases from J, the gap between germline ends came to 18 bases. This CDR3 region has 15 residues. CDR1 is SEHNR and CDR2 is FQNEAQ in the germline V gene (reference sequence). Sequencing used immunoSEQ multiplex PCR; TCRdb keeps in-frame clones, though not all of them. The sample yields about 76,000 clones, approximately 86% seen once. This sequence was found in a human donor in a cohort sampled during active COVID-19. Sequencing was carried out using peripheral blood. The rearrangement links TRBV7-9 to TRBJ2-7; a possible D gene is TRBD1 (6 bases). CDR3 bases: TGTGCCAGCAGCGCCAGACAGGAACCAATTTACGAGCAGTACTTC. Translated, it gives CASSARQEPIYEQYF.